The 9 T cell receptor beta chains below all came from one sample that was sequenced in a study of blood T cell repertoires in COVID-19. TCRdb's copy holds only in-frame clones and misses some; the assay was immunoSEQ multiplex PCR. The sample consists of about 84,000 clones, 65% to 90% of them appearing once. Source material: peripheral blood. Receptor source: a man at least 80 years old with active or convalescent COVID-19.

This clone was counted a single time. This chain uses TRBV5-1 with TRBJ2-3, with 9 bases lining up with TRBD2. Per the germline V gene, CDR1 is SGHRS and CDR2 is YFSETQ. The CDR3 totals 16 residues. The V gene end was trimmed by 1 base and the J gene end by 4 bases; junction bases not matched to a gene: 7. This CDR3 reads CASSLLSGRQADTQYF. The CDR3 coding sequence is TGCGCCAGCAGCTTGCTAAGCGGGAGGCAAGCAGATACGCAGTATTTT.

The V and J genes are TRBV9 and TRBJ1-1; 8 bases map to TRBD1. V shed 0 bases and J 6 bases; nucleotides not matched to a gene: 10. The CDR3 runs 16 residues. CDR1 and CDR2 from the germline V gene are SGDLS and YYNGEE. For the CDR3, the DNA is TGTGCCAGCAGCGTAGGTGGCGCAGGGGGCCTCGCTGAAGCTTTCTTT. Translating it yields CASSVGGAGGLAEAFF.

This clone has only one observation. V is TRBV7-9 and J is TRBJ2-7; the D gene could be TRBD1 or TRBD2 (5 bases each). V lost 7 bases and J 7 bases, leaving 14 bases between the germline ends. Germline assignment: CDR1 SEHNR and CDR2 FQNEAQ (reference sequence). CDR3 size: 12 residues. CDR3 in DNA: TGTGCCAGCACCGGGGCAGGGTTTGAGCAGTACTTC. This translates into CASTGAGFEQYF. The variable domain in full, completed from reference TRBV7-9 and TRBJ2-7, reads DTGVSQNPRHKITKRGQNVTFRCDPISEHNRLYWYRQTLGQGPEFLTYFQNEAQLEKSRLLSDRFSAERPKGSFSTLEIQRTEQGDSAMYLCASTGAGFEQYFGPGTRLTVT.

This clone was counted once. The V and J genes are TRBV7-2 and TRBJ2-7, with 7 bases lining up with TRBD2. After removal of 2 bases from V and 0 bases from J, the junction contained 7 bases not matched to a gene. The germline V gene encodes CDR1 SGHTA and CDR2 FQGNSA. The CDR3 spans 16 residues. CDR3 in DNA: TGTGCCAGCAGCTTACTCGGGGCTAGCGGCTCCTACGAGCAGTACTTC. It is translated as CASSLLGASGSYEQYF.

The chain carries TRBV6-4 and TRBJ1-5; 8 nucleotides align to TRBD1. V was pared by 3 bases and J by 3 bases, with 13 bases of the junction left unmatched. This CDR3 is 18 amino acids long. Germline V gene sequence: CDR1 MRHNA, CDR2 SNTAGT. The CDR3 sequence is CASSESRSGTGPNQPQHF. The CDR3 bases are TGTGCCAGCAGTGAAAGTCGGAGTGGGACAGGTCCCAATCAGCCCCAGCATTTT.

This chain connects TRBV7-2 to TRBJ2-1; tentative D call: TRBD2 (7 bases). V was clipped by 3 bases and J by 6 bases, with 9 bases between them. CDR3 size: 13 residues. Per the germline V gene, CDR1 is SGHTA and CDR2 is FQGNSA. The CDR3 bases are TGTGCCAGCAGCTTCGGGGGGCCCAATGAGCAGTTCTTC. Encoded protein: CASSFGGPNEQFF.

CDR3 amino acids: CASSPGQQNTEAFF. For the CDR3, the DNA is TGTGCCAGCAGCCCGGGACAGCAGAACACTGAAGCTTTCTTT. The chain has TRBV27 and TRBJ1-1, with TRBD1 matching over 7 bases. Germline V CDR1 and CDR2: MNHEY, SMNVEV (reference sequence). CDR3 length: 14 residues. V trimming: 6 bases; J trimming: 1 base; junction bases outside the gene matches: 5.

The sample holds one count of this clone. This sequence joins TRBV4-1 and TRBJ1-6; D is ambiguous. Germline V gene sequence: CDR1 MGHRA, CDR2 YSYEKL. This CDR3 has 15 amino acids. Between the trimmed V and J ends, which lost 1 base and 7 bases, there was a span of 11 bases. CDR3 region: CASSQVYTTNSPLHF. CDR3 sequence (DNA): TGCGCCAGCAGCCAAGTGTACACCACAAATTCACCCCTCCACTTT.

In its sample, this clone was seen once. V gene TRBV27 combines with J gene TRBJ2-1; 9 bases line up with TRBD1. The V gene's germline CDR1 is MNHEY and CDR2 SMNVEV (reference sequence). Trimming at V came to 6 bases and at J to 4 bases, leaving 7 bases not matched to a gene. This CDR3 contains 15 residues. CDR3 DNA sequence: TGTGCCAGCAGACGAGGACAGGGGAATTACAATGAGCAGTTCTTC. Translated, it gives CASRRGQGNYNEQFF.